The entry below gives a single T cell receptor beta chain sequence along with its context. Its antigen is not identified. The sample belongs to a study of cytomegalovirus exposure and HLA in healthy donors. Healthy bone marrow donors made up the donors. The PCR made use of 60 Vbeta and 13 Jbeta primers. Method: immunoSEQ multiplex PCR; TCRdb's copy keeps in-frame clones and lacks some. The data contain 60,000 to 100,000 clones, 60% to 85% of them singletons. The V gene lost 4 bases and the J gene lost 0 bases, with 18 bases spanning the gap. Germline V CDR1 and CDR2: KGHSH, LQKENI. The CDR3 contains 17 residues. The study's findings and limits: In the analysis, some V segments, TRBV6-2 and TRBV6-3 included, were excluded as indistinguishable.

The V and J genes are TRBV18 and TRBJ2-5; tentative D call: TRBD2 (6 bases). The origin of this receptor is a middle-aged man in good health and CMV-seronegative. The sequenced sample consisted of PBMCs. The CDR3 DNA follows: TGTGCCAGCTCACAACAATCCGGGACTCTGTACCAAGAGACCCAGTACTTC. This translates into CASSQQSGTLYQETQYF.